A single sample gave rise to the 5 T cell receptor beta chains below, sequenced in a study of blood T cell repertoires in COVID-19. The method was immunoSEQ multiplex PCR; TCRdb's version includes in-frame clones alone and lacks a portion of them. The sample carries 250,000 to 350,000 clones, more than 85% recorded once. The sample taken for sequencing was peripheral blood. The receptors shown here come from a man under 40 with acute or convalescent COVID-19.

The V call is TRBV10-1, the J call TRBJ1-1, with D hard to call. The CDR3 covers 13 residues. The V and J ends lost 4 bases and 3 bases respectively, with 9 bases between them. CDR1 and CDR2 (germline): WNHNN, SYGVQD (reference sequence). DNA of the CDR3: TGCGCCAGCAGTGCAAGGAGAGACACTGAAGCTTTCTTT. It yields the protein CASSARRDTEAFF.

A note on this clone: One junction end does not reproduce the germline sequence, and a read error may be involved. The V call is TRBV6-1, the J call TRBJ1-1; 8 bases agree with TRBD1. Looked up from germline, CDR1 is MNHNS and CDR2 is SASEGT. This CDR3 is built from 15 residues. The CDR3, as DNA: TGTGCCAGCAGAGAAGGACAGGGTTTTAGCACTGAAGCTTTCTTT. Its translation: CASREGQGFSTEAFF.

The V call is TRBV28, the J call TRBJ2-7, with 8 bases lining up with TRBD2. J lost 2 bases, V lost 6 bases, and 9 bases had no gene match. This CDR3 is 15 amino acids long. In germline, CDR1 is MDHEN, CDR2 SYDVKM. The CDR3 loop reads CASRPLADLTYEQYF. The CDR3 DNA sequence: TGTGCCAGCAGGCCACTAGCGGACCTCACCTACGAGCAGTACTTC.

The gene calls are TRBV6-5 and TRBJ1-2; TRBD1 agrees at 9 bases. The CDR3 is made up of 14 amino acids. Germline V gene lookup returns CDR1 MNHEY and CDR2 SVGAGI. The junction had 7 bases not matched to a gene; V was cut back by 6 bases and J by 5 bases. CDR3 nucleotides: TGTGCCAGCAGGCTAACAGGGGGCGAATATGGCTACACCTTC. This encodes CASRLTGGEYGYTF.

This clone was seen more than once but under ten times. V usage is TRBV7-9 and J usage is TRBJ1-6; 9 bases align to TRBD1. This CDR3 is built from 15 residues. Trimming at V came to 5 bases and at J to 6 bases, leaving 5 bases not matched to a gene. Germline assignment: CDR1 SEHNR and CDR2 FQNEAQ (reference sequence). CDR3 nucleotide sequence: TGTGCCAGCAGCCTTCGACAGGGGGTTAATTCACCCCTCCACTTT. This translates into CASSLRQGVNSPLHF.